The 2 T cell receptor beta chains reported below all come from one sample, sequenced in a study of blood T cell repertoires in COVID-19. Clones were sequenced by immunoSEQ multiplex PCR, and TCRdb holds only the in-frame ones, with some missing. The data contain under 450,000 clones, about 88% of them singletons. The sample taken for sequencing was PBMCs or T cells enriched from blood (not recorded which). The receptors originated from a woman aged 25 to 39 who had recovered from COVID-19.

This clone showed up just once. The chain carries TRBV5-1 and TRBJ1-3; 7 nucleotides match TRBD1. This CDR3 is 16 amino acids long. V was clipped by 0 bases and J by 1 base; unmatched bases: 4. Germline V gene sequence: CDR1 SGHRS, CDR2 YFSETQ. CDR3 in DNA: TGCGCCAGCAGCTTGGATGACAGGGCTTCTGGAAACACCATATATTTT. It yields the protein CASSLDDRASGNTIYF.

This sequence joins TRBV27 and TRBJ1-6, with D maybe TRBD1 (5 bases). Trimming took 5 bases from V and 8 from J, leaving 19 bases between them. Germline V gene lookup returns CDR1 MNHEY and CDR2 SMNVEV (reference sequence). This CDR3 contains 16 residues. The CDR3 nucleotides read TGTGCCAGCAGTCCACTGGCAGGGCGGAATGATTCACCCCTCCACTTT. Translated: CASSPLAGRNDSPLHF.